This T cell receptor (beta chain) was observed in a study of graft-versus-host responses after intestinal transplantation. Overall study findings and caveats: Allografts from individuals with graft-donor T cell macrochimerism displayed high graft-versus-host to host-versus-graft clonal ratios.

TCRdb keeps only in-frame clones here, not all; method: immunoSEQ multiplex PCR. This table has more than 90,000 clones, approximately 95% appearing once. Remarks on this clone: No antigen is known for it.

The germline CDR1 and CDR2 sequences are MNHEY and SVGAGI. The V gene end was trimmed by 9 bases and the J gene end by 6 bases; junction bases not matched to a gene: 9. This CDR3 has 13 residues. The gene calls are TRBV6-5 and TRBJ2-7; 9 nucleotides line up with TRBD1. This TCR came from a human donor who received an intestinal transplant. The starting material was unstimulated CD8+ T cells sorted from spleen or lymph node cells, obtained before intestinal transplant. In nucleotides, the CDR3 is TGTGCCAGTACGGGGACAGGGACTCGCGAGCAGTACTTC. Protein product: CASTGTGTREQYF.